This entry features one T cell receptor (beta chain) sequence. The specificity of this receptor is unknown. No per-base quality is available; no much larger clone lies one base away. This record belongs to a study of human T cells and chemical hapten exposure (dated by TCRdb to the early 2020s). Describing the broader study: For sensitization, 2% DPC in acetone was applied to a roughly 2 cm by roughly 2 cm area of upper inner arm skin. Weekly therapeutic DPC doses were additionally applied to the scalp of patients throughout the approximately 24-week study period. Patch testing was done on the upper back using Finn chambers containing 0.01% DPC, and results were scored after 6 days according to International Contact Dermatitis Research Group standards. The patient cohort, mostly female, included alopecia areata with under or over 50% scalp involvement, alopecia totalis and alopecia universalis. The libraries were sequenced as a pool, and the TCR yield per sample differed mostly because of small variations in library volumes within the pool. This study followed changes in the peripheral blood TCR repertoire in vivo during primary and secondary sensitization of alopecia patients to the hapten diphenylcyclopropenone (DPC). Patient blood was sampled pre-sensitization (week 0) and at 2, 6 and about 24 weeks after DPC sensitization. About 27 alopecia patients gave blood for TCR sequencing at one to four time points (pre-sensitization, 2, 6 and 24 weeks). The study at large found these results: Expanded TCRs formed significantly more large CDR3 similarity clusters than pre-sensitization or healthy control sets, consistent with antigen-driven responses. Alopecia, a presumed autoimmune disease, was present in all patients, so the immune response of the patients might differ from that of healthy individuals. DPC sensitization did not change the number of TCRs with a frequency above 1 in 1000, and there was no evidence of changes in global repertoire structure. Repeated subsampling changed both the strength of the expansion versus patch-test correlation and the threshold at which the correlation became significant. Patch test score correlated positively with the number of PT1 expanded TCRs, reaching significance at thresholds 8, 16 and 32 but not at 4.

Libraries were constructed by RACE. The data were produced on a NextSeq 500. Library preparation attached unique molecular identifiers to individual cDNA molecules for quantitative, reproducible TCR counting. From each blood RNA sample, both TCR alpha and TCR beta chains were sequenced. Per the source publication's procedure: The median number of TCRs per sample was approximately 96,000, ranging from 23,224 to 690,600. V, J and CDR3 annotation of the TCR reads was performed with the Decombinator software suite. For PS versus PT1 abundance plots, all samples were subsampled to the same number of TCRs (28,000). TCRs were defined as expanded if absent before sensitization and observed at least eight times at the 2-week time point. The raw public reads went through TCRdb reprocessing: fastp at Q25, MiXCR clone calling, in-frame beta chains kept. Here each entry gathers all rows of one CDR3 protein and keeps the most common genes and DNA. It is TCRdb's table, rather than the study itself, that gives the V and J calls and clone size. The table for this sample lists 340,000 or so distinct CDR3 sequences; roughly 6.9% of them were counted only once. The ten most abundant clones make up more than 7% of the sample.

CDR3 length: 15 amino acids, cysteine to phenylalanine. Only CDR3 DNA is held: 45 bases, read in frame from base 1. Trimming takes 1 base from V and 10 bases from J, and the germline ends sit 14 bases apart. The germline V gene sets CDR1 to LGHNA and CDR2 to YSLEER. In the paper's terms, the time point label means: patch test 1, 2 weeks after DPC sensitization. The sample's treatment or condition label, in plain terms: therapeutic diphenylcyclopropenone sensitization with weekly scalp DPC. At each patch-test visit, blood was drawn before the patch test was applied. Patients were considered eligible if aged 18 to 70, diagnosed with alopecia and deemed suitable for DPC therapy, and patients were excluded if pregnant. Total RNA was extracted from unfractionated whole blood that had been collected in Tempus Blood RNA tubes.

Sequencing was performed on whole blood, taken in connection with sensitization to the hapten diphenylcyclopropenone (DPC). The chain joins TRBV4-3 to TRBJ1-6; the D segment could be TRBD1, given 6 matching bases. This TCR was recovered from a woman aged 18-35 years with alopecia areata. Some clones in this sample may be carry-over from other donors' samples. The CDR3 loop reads CASSQVSGGASPLHF. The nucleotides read TGCGCCAGCAGCCAAGTCTCCGGGGGCGCCTCACCCCTCCACTTT.